What follows are 29 T cell receptor beta chains derived from one specimen sequenced in a study of graft-versus-host responses after intestinal transplantation. The authors processed graft tissue to release intraepithelial and lamina propria lymphocytes. Assay: immunoSEQ multiplex PCR; the TCRdb copy retains only in-frame clones and omits some. The repertoire holds around 15,000 clones, with 80% as singletons. The sequenced sample was ileum tissue, obtained 95 to 110 days after intestinal transplant. The receptors shown here come from a human patient who received an intestinal transplant, so some T cells may come from the graft donor.

A note on this clone: Given a far larger clone just one base away, this is likely a sequencing read error. The chain uses TRBV27 and TRBJ2-4; TRBD1 might be the D (6 bases). The V gene lost 8 bases and the J gene lost 8 bases, with 19 bases spanning the gap. Germline lookup yields CDR1 MNHEY and CDR2 SMNVEV (reference sequence). This CDR3 contains 14 residues. The CDR3 loop is CASSHSDRSDIQYF. The CDR3 DNA sequence: TGTGCCAGCTCCCATTCCGACAGGTCGGACATTCAGTACTTC.

The chain combines TRBV14 with TRBJ1-1; TRBD1 is a possible D gene (6 bases). The germline V gene encodes CDR1 SGHDN and CDR2 FVKESK. The CDR3 is 15 amino acids. The V gene lost 4 bases and the J gene lost 1 base, with 13 bases spanning the gap. For the CDR3, the DNA is TGTGCCAGCAGCCCCTGGCGGGGGGCGAACACTGAAGCTTTCTTT. Its protein product is CASSPWRGANTEAFF.

The chain has TRBV6-5 and TRBJ1-2, with TRBD1 identical over 10 bases. This CDR3 is built from 15 residues. J was trimmed by 0 bases and V by 5 bases; bases with no gene match: 3. Germline V CDR1 and CDR2: MNHEY, SVGAGI. CDR3 sequence: CASSQGTGANYGYTF. In nucleotides, the CDR3 is TGTGCCAGCAGTCAGGGGACAGGGGCTAACTATGGCTACACCTTC.

This rearrangement joins TRBV9 to TRBJ2-5; no clear D gene. With the DNA end fitting TRBJ2-7 better, the J assignment may be wrong. Germline loops: CDR1 SGDLS, CDR2 YYNGEE. CDR3 length: 16 amino acids. CDR3 protein: CASSVDSGLPAYEQYF. DNA of the CDR3: TGTGCCAGCAGCGTAGATTCTGGATTACCTGCCTACGAGCAGTACTTC.

The genes are TRBV5-1 and TRBJ2-1; a possible D gene is TRBD2 (6 bases). Trimming pared 5 bases from V and 5 bases from J, leaving 17 bases between. Per the germline V gene, CDR1 is SGHRS and CDR2 is YFSETQ. The CDR3 is 15 amino acids. DNA of the CDR3: TGCGCCAGCAGTGGAGGAGGAGGGTACCACAATGAGCAGTTCTTC. Its protein is CASSGGGGYHNEQFF.

Within the sample, this clone is medium-sized. The chain employs TRBV27 and TRBJ1-4, with 8 nucleotides matching TRBD1. V dropped 6 bases and J dropped 7; count of bases not matched to a gene: 13. CDR1 is MNHEY, CDR2 SMNVEV, per germline (reference sequence). CDR3 size: 16 residues. The CDR3 bases are TGTGCCAGCAGCCCAAGCCGGGACAGGTCCTTTGAAAAACTGTTTTTT. Its translation: CASSPSRDRSFEKLFF.

The V and J genes are TRBV4-1 and TRBJ2-1, with TRBD2 matching over 7 bases. CDR1 is MGHRA, CDR2 YSYEKL, per germline. Trimming removed 3 bases from V and 5 bases from J; junction bases left unmatched: 4. The CDR3 consists of 14 residues. The CDR3 sequence is CASSHRLAHNEQFF. DNA of the CDR3: TGCGCCAGCAGCCATAGACTAGCACACAATGAGCAGTTCTTC.

V is TRBV7-8 and J is TRBJ2-7; D remains ambiguous. V shed 1 base and J shed 7 bases, with 8 bases lying between them. Germline CDR1 is SGHVS and CDR2 is FQNEAQ. The CDR3 loop spans 12 amino acids. For the CDR3, the DNA is TGTGCCAGCAGCTTAGGTGAAGGGGAGCAGTACTTC. Translated: CASSLGEGEQYF.

The V call is TRBV6-5, the J call TRBJ2-3, with D possibly being TRBD2 (5 bases). The CDR3 has 14 amino acids. With 8 bases removed from V and 3 bases from J, the gap between germline ends came to 15 bases. CDR1 and CDR2 from the germline V gene are MNHEY and SVGAGI. CDR3 amino acids: CASQRGYGTDTQYF. CDR3 coding DNA: TGTGCCAGCCAGAGAGGGTATGGGACAGATACGCAGTATTTT.

V gene TRBV5-5 combines with J gene TRBJ1-4; D is undetermined. The germline CDR1 and CDR2 sequences are SGHKS and YYEKEE (reference sequence). The CDR3 has 14 residues. Trimming shortened V by 2 bases and J by 6 bases, and 11 bases separated the two germline ends. This CDR3 reads CASSLLRGYEKLFF. CDR3 coding DNA: TGTGCCAGCAGCTTACTTCGGGGTTATGAAAAACTGTTTTTT. Variable domain in full (rest from reference TRBV5-5 and TRBJ1-4): DAGVTQSPTHLIKTRGQQVTLRCSPISGHKSVSWYQQVLGQGPQFIFQYYEKEERGRGNFPDRFSARQFPNYSSELNVNALLLGDSALYLCASSLLRGYEKLFFGSGTQLSVL.

The rearrangement links TRBV28 to TRBJ2-4; D is possibly TRBD1 (6 bases). V was shortened by 9 bases and J by 1 base, with 13 bases between the two germline ends. The V gene's germline CDR1 is MDHEN and CDR2 SYDVKM. The CDR3 totals 14 residues. CDR3 bases: TGTGCCAGTACAGGGCAAGGGGCCAAAAACATTCAGTACTTC. Translation: CASTGQGAKNIQYF.

The chain carries TRBV9 and TRBJ2-1, with 16 bases aligning to TRBD2. Unmatched junction bases numbered 15, after V lost 0 bases and J lost 6 bases. In germline, CDR1 is SGDLS, CDR2 YYNGEE. The CDR3 is made up of 21 amino acids. DNA of the CDR3: TGTGCCAGCAGCGTAGTAGAGGGACTAGCGGGGGGGCACTTGCTTGTCAATGAGCAGTTCTTC. Its translation: CASSVVEGLAGGHLLVNEQFF. The full variable domain, completed using reference TRBV9 and TRBJ2-1, is DSGVTQTPKHLITATGQRVTLRCSPRSGDLSVYWYQQSLDQGLQFLIQYYNGEERAKGNILERFSAQQFPDLHSELNLSSLELGDSALYFCASSVVEGLAGGHLLVNEQFFGPGTRLTVL.

This chain connects TRBV10-3 to TRBJ2-7; no clear D. Trimming took 0 bases from V and 4 from J, leaving 19 bases between them. CDR3 length: 17 residues. CDR1 and CDR2 from the germline V gene are ENHRY and SYGVKD. The CDR3 here is CAISESTRFRTPYEQYF. CDR3 nucleotide sequence: TGTGCCATCAGTGAGTCGACGAGGTTTAGGACCCCATACGAGCAGTACTTC.

The chain links TRBV4-1 to TRBJ2-1; D call uncertain. The ends were cut back, 4 bases at V and 15 bases at J, with 19 bases in the middle. The germline V gene has CDR1 MGHRA and CDR2 YSYEKL. The CDR3 loop spans 13 amino acids. The CDR3 DNA is TGCGCCAGCAGCCTCCGACTCGGTTTAGATCCGTTCTTC. Translation gives CASSLRLGLDPFF.

This chain connects TRBV4-3 to TRBJ2-7; perhaps TRBD1 as D (5 bases). The germline V gene encodes CDR1 LGHNA and CDR2 YSLEER. V was clipped by 0 bases and J by 0 bases, with 12 bases between them. CDR3 length: 16 residues. The CDR3 coding sequence is TGCGCCAGCAGCCAAGAGGGGCCTTCAAGCTCCTACGAGCAGTACTTC. Translation: CASSQEGPSSSYEQYF.

The genes are TRBV9 and TRBJ2-3; D ambiguous. Germline CDR1 reads SGDLS; CDR2 reads YYNGEE. The CDR3 consists of 13 residues. Trimming pared 2 bases from V and 1 base from J, leaving 5 bases between. CDR3 in DNA: TGTGCCAGCAGCGTGATGCGCACAGATACGCAGTATTTT. Protein sequence: CASSVMRTDTQYF.

The chain carries TRBV21-1 and TRBJ1-5; the table's D call, TRBD1, was not checked against the DNA. TRBV21-1 represents a pseudogene. This CDR3 has 14 amino acids. CDR3 bases: TGTGCCAGCAGCAAAGGGACAGGGAATCAGCCCCAGCATTTT. It encodes CASSKGTGNQPQHF.

The CDR3, as DNA: TGTGCCAGCAGCAACCCAGACCCCGGATCCTACGAGCAGTACTTC. Translating gives CASSNPDPGSYEQYF. This chain connects TRBV7-3 to TRBJ2-5; D remains ambiguous. Gene TRBJ2-7 matches the end of the DNA better, so the J call may be wrong. CDR3 size: 15 residues. Germline V lookup: CDR1 SGHTA, CDR2 FQGTGA.

V and J are TRBV7-3 and TRBJ2-1; D is ambiguous. The CDR3 spans 14 residues. Germline CDR1 and CDR2: SGHTA and FQGTGA. Trimming left V 5 bases short and J 6 bases short, with 14 bases between. CDR3 in DNA: TGTGCCAGCAGCCTCTGGGGTGGTAGCAATGAGCAGTTCTTC. Its translation is CASSLWGGSNEQFF.

The rearrangement uses TRBV7-8 and TRBJ2-2; either TRBD1 or TRBD2 may fit D (6 bases each). The CDR3 covers 18 residues. Trimming shortened V by 2 bases and J by 0 bases, and 16 bases separated the two germline ends. Germline CDR1 and CDR2: SGHVS and FQNEAQ. The CDR3: CASSLWGAGIPNTGELFF. The DNA of the CDR3 is TGTGCCAGCAGCTTATGGGGGGCCGGGATCCCGAACACCGGGGAGCTGTTTTTT.

The chain recombines TRBV6-6 with TRBJ1-2; tentative D call: TRBD1 (6 bases). There are 14 residues in the CDR3. Germline V gene lookup returns CDR1 MNHNY and CDR2 SVGAGI (reference sequence). V gave up 5 bases and J gave up 2 bases, with 12 bases separating them. The CDR3 DNA is TGTGCCAGCAGTATTCAGGGGTGGAACTATGGCTACACCTTC. Encoded protein: CASSIQGWNYGYTF.

This clone was observed once. The CDR3 sequence: CASSDPSGQMTHYGYTF. CDR3 DNA: TGTGCCAGCAGTGACCCATCGGGACAGATGACGCATTATGGCTACACCTTC. The chain is built from TRBV6-4 and TRBJ1-2, with TRBD1 identical over 7 bases. CDR3 length: 17 amino acids. Germline V CDR1 and CDR2: MRHNA, SNTAGT. The J segment lost 5 bases and the V segment lost 2 bases, leaving 14 bases of the junction unmatched.

The CDR3 is CASTSQVTYEQYF. CDR3 DNA: TGTGCCAGCACCTCACAAGTCACCTACGAGCAGTACTTC. This chain uses TRBV6-5 with TRBJ2-7; D not certain. The CDR3 consists of 13 residues. Deletions cut 7 bases from V and 2 bases from J, with 12 bases between. Germline CDR1 and CDR2: MNHEY and SVGAGI.

The genes are TRBV6-5 and TRBJ2-2; no clear D. Germline values: CDR1 MNHEY, CDR2 SVGAGI. The CDR3 spans 14 residues. V gave up 6 bases and J gave up 5 bases, with 13 bases separating them. CDR3 sequence: CASRTGDKTGELFF. The CDR3 DNA follows: TGTGCCAGCAGAACCGGAGACAAGACCGGGGAGCTGTTTTTT.

The chain employs TRBV5-1 and TRBJ2-3; TRBD2 is a possible D gene (6 bases). The CDR3 length is 13 residues. Germline V gives CDR1 SGHRS, CDR2 YFSETQ. V dropped 6 bases and J dropped 4 bases, with 12 bases sitting between them. CDR3 loop: CASMEGFPDTQYF. The CDR3 DNA sequence: TGCGCCAGCATGGAGGGTTTCCCAGATACGCAGTATTTT.

The chain is built from TRBV4-1 and TRBJ1-2; the D gene is possibly TRBD1 (5 bases). Germline V gives CDR1 MGHRA, CDR2 YSYEKL. This CDR3 region has 17 residues. Deletions cut 4 bases from V and 8 bases from J, with 26 bases between. The CDR3 loop reads CASSLSTGTAYVEGYTF. As DNA, the CDR3 is TGCGCCAGCAGCCTATCTACCGGGACGGCCTATGTGGAGGGCTACACCTTC.

Judged by abundance, this clone is large. The chain joins TRBV4-3 to TRBJ2-1; TRBD2 matches at 11 bases. CDR1 and CDR2 from the germline V gene are LGHNA and YSLEER. The CDR3 is made up of 15 amino acids. The trim removed 8 bases at V and 4 bases at J, leaving 7 bases unmatched. In DNA, the CDR3 is TGCGCCAGCCGATCCAGACTAGCGGGATACAATGAGCAGTTCTTC. This sequence encodes CASRSRLAGYNEQFF.

This clone has just a few counts. The chain combines TRBV7-9 with TRBJ2-7, with 10 bases identical to TRBD1. The CDR3 is 15 amino acids. CDR1 SEHNR and CDR2 FQNEAQ come from the germline V gene (reference sequence). V dropped 5 bases and J dropped 0; count of bases not matched to a gene: 4. CDR3 in DNA: TGTGCCAGCAGCGCCGGGACAGGGGCCTCCTACGAGCAGTACTTC. Amino acids: CASSAGTGASYEQYF. Based on the CDR3 plus reference TRBV7-9 and TRBJ2-7, the full variable domain is DTGVSQNPRHKITKRGQNVTFRCDPISEHNRLYWYRQTLGQGPEFLTYFQNEAQLEKSRLLSDRFSAERPKGSFSTLEIQRTEQGDSAMYLCASSAGTGASYEQYFGPGTRLTVT.

The chain carries TRBV27 and TRBJ1-5, with 10 bases aligning to TRBD1. CDR1 and CDR2 (germline): MNHEY, SMNVEV (reference sequence). This CDR3 is built from 20 residues. After removal of 3 bases from V and 4 bases from J, the junction contained 18 bases not matched to a gene. CDR3 in amino acids: CASSLNRDRGFPLENQPQHF. CDR3 bases: TGTGCCAGCAGTTTGAACCGGGACAGGGGTTTTCCGTTGGAGAATCAGCCCCAGCATTTT.